Listed below are T cell receptor beta chains from one sample, sequenced in a study of T cell responses to AZD1222 COVID-19 vaccine. The protocol was immunoSEQ multiplex PCR, while the TCRdb copy is restricted to in-frame clones and leaves out a portion. The table lists about 130,000 clones, over 80% of them singletons. The sample in question was peripheral blood, obtained on day 0 of AZD1222 vaccination. These receptor sequences come from an adult in good health. The CDR3 runs from the conserved cysteine through the conserved F or W. The D gene is left open where the match is weak. Clone size is shown for a subset of rows, as once, few, many or a class of expanded clone.

abundance	d_gene	v_gene	len	j_gene	CDR3nt	CDR3aa
few	-	TRBV6-5	13	TRBJ2-7	TGTGCCAGCAGGCCCTTTGGGAGTCTGCAGAGTCGGTTC	CASRPFGSLQSRF
once	-	TRBV6-2/TRBV6-3	14	TRBJ2-7	TGTGCCAGCAGTTCCCGGACCGGAACCTACGAGCAGTACTTC	CASSSRTGTYEQYF
-	TRBD1	TRBV5-5	16	TRBJ1-5	TGTGCCAGCAGCCAGGGGACAGTAAATAGCAATCAGCCCCAGCATTTT	CASSQGTVNSNQPQHF
-	-	TRBV5-1	13	TRBJ2-2	TGCGCCAGCAGCTGGGCATACACCGGGGAGCTGTTTTTT	CASSWAYTGELFF
-	-	TRBV6-5	15	TRBJ2-7	TGTGCCAGCAGTTACGGACAGGACTATCCCTACGAGCAGTACTTC	CASSYGQDYPYEQYF
-	TRBD1	TRBV4-2	15	TRBJ1-1	TGTGCCAGCAGCACACAGGGGGCGATTGGCACTGAAGCTTTCTTT	CASSTQGAIGTEAFF
-	-	TRBV4-3	16	TRBJ1-2	TGCGCCAGCAGCCAAGAGGGGAGACCGGGGGACTATGGCTACACCTTC	CASSQEGRPGDYGYTF
-	TRBD2	TRBV7-2	15	TRBJ2-1	TGTGCCAGCAGCTTAACGGGGGGGCTTTATGGTGAGCAGTTCTTC	CASSLTGGLYGEQFF
-	TRBD1	TRBV3-1/TRBV3-2	16	TRBJ1-1	TGTGCCAGCAGCCCGATGTCAGGACAGGGAAGGGTGTCAGCTTTCTTT	CASSPMSGQGRVSAFF
-	TRBD1	TRBV5-1	14	TRBJ2-7	TGCGCCAGCAGCTTGGGACAGGGTGGATACGAGCAGTACTTC	CASSLGQGGYEQYF
-	-	TRBV4-1	11	TRBJ1-2	TGCGCCAGCAGCCAAGAGTACGGCTACACCTTC	CASSQEYGYTF
-	-	TRBV6-5	15	TRBJ2-7	TGTGCCAGCAGTTACTCGAGTGGCAGGGAGTACGAGCAGTACTTC	CASSYSSGREYEQYF
-	-	TRBV3-1/TRBV3-2	13	TRBJ2-3	TGTGCCAGCAGCCGCCAGGGGACAGATACGCAGTATTTT	CASSRQGTDTQYF
-	-	TRBV19	14	TRBJ2-2	TGTGCCAGTAAGGCCTACGCGAACACCGGGGAGCTGTTTTTT	CASKAYANTGELFF
-	TRBD1	TRBV4-1	16	TRBJ2-3	TGCGCCAGCAGCCAAGATGACAGGGGCGGCACAGATACGCAGTATTTT	CASSQDDRGGTDTQYF
once	TRBD1	TRBV5-1	14	TRBJ2-3	TGCGCCAGCAGGACAGGGCAAGGGACAGATACGCAGTATTTT	CASRTGQGTDTQYF
-	TRBD2	TRBV10-3	15	TRBJ2-2	TGTGCCATCAGTGTCAGCGGGGCGAACACCGGGGAGCTGTTTTTT	CAISVSGANTGELFF
-	TRBD1	TRBV23-1	21	TRBJ1-4	TGCGCCAGCAGTCAAACGAATAGGGCGACAGGGGCGATTCCCAATAATGAAAAACTGTTTTTT	CASSQTNRATGAIPNNEKLFF
-	-	TRBV28	14	TRBJ1-1	TGTGCCAGCAGATATCAGGGGTTGGGAACTGAAGCTTTCTTT	CASRYQGLGTEAFF
-	TRBD2	TRBV5-1	15	TRBJ2-2	TGCGCCAGCAGCTCCGGGACTAGTGAGCCCGGGGAGCTGTTTTTT	CASSSGTSEPGELFF
-	-	TRBV30	16	TRBJ1-6	TGTGCCTGGAGGACGTACAGGGAAGCCTATAATTCACCCCTCCACTTT	CAWRTYREAYNSPLHF
-	-	TRBV4-1	15	TRBJ1-2	TGCGCCAGCAGCCAAACGAACCAGCGCTCCTATGGCTACACCTTC	CASSQTNQRSYGYTF
once	-	TRBV7-8	15	TRBJ2-2	TGTGCCAGCAGCTGGAAGGGGCGGGTGGCCGGGGAGCTGTTTTTT	CASSWKGRVAGELFF
-	TRBD1	TRBV5-6	15	TRBJ1-2	TGTGCCAGCAGCTTACCTTTGACAGGGCCGAGGGGCTACACCTTC	CASSLPLTGPRGYTF
-	TRBD1	TRBV12-3/TRBV12-4	13	TRBJ2-7	TGTGCCAGCAGTCCGACAGGGATTGGGGAGCAGTACTTC	CASSPTGIGEQYF
-	TRBD1	TRBV11-3	15	TRBJ2-7	TGTGCCAGCAGCTCCCGACAGGGGGTATCCTACGAGCAGTACTTC	CASSSRQGVSYEQYF
few	TRBD2	TRBV4-3	16	TRBJ2-1	TGCGCCAGCAGCCAACTTACTAGCGGGGGGGCGGATGAGCAGTTCTTC	CASSQLTSGGADEQFF
-	TRBD1	TRBV24-1	12	TRBJ1-2	TGTGCCACCAGTGGTGGACAGGGAGTCTACACCTTC	CATSGGQGVYTF
-	TRBD1	TRBV6-2/TRBV6-3	12	TRBJ2-7	TGTGCCAGCAGCTTAACAGGGGTCGAGCAGTACTTC	CASSLTGVEQYF
-	-	TRBV2	12	TRBJ2-5	TGTGCCAGCAGTGAGACCCAAGAGACCCAGTACTTC	CASSETQETQYF
-	-	TRBV27	14	TRBJ2-5	TGTGCCAGCAGCCGAAACTCGGGGTATGAGACCCAGTACTTC	CASSRNSGYETQYF
-	-	TRBV12-3/TRBV12-4	13	TRBJ2-1	TGTGCCAGCAGTTTAGCGCGGGGAGAAGAGCAGTTCTTC	CASSLARGEEQFF
-	-	TRBV30	13	TRBJ1-5	TGTGCCTGGAGTCAGGGGTTAAATCAGCCCCAGCATTTT	CAWSQGLNQPQHF
once	-	TRBV5-4	12	TRBJ1-2	TGTGCCAGCAGCTTGCCGCCACATGGCTACACCTTC	CASSLPPHGYTF
once	-	TRBV4-1	17	TRBJ1-2	TGCGCCAGCAGCGCGCGCGTGGGGGGGCGAGCTAACTATGGCTACACCTTC	CASSARVGGRANYGYTF
-	TRBD1	TRBV11-1	15	TRBJ1-1	TGTGCCAGCAGCTTAACAGGGGAAGGAGGCACTGAAGCTTTCTTT	CASSLTGEGGTEAFF
-	-	TRBV7-6	16	TRBJ2-1	TGTGCCAGCAGCCTCCTAGCTTCCGACAGAGACAATGAGCAGTTCTTC	CASSLLASDRDNEQFF
-	TRBD1	TRBV18	16	TRBJ2-7	TGTGCCAGCTCACCACCCCCCGGGACAGGGGGCGACGAGCAGTACTTC	CASSPPPGTGGDEQYF
-	-	TRBV5-1	16	TRBJ1-1	TGCGCCAGCAACCCTTCCACTATCCTAGGGGGAACTGAAGCTTTCTTT	CASNPSTILGGTEAFF
once	TRBD1	TRBV19	16	TRBJ2-2	TGTGCCAGTAGTATAGACGGACAGGCCAACACCGGGGAGCTGTTTTTT	CASSIDGQANTGELFF
-	TRBD1	TRBV19	15	TRBJ1-5	TGTGCCAGTACCTCGGGGGACAGGAGAAATCAGCCCCAGCATTTT	CASTSGDRRNQPQHF